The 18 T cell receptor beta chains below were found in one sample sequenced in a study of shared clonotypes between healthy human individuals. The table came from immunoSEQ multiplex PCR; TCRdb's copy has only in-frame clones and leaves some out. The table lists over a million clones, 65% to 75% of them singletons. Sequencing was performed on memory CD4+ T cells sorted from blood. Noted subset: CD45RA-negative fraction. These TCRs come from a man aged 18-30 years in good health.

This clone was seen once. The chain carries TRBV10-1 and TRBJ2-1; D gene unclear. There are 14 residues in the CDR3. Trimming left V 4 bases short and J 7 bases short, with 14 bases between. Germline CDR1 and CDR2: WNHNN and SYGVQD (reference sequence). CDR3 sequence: CASSGGSLGNEQFF. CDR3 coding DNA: TGCGCCAGCAGTGGTGGTAGTCTGGGGAATGAGCAGTTCTTC.

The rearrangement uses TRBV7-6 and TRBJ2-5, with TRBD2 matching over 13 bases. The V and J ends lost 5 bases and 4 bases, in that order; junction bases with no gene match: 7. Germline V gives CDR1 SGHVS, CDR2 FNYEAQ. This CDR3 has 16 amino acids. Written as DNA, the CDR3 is TGTGCCAGCAGCCTTACCCGGACTAGCGGGAGAGAGACCCAGTACTTC. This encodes CASSLTRTSGRETQYF. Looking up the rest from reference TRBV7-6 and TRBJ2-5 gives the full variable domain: GAGVSQSPRYKVTKRGQDVALRCDPISGHVSLYWYRQALGQGPEFLTYFNYEAQQDKSGLPNDRFSAERPEGSISTLTIQRTEQRDSAMYRCASSLTRTSGRETQYFGPGTRLLVL.

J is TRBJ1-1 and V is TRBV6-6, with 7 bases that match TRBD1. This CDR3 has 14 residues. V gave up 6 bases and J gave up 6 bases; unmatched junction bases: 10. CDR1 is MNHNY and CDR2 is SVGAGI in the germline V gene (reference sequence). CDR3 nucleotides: TGTGCCAGCAGCCAGCCGACAGGGCTCGCTGAAGCTTTCTTT. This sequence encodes CASSQPTGLAEAFF.

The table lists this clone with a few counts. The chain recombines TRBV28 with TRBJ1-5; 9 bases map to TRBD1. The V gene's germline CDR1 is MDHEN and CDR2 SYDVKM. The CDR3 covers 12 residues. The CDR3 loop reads CASTGGGQPQHF. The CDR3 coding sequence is TGTGCATCAACAGGGGGCGGTCAGCCCCAGCATTTT.

For the CDR3, the DNA is TGTGCCAGCAGCAAAAGGACGGAGAACACTGAAGCTTTCTTT. It codes for CASSKRTENTEAFF. The chain joins TRBV7-8 to TRBJ1-1; no reliable D call. CDR1 is SGHVS, CDR2 FQNEAQ, per germline. Between the trimmed V and J ends, which lost 5 bases and 1 base, there was a span of 11 bases. There are 14 residues in the CDR3.

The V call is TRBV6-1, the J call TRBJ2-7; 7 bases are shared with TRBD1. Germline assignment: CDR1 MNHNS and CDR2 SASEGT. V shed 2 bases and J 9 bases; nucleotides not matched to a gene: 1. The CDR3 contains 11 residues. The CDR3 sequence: CASSERQGQYF. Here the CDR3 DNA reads TGTGCCAGCAGTGAACGACAGGGGCAGTACTTC.

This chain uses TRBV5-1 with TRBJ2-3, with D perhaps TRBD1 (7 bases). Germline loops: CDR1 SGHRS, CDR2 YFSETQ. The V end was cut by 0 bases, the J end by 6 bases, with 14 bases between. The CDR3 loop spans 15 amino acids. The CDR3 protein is CASSLGQGGRDTQYF. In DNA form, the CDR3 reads TGCGCCAGCAGCTTGGGACAGGGAGGTAGGGATACGCAGTATTTT.

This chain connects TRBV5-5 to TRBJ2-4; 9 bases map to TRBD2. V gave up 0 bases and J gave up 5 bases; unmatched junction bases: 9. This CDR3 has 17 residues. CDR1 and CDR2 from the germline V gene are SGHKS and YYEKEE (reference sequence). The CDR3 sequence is CASSLAGLAGTQNIQYF. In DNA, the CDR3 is TGTGCCAGCAGCTTGGCTGGCCTAGCGGGGACTCAAAACATTCAGTACTTC. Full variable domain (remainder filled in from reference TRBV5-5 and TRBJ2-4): DAGVTQSPTHLIKTRGQQVTLRCSPISGHKSVSWYQQVLGQGPQFIFQYYEKEERGRGNFPDRFSARQFPNYSSELNVNALLLGDSALYLCASSLAGLAGTQNIQYFGAGTRLSVL.

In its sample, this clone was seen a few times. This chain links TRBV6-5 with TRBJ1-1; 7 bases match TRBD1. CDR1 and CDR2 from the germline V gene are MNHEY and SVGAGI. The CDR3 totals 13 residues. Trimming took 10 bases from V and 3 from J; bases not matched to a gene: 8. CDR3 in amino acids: CATRQGWHTEAFF. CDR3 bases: TGTGCCACTCGACAGGGATGGCACACTGAAGCTTTCTTT.

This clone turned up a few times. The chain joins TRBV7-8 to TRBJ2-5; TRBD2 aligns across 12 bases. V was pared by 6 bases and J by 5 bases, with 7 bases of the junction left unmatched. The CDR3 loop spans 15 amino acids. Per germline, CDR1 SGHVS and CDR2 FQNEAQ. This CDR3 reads CASSLTGTSGETQYF. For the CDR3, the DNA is TGTGCCAGCAGTCTTACAGGGACTAGCGGGGAGACCCAGTACTTC. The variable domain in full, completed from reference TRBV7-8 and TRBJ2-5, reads GAGVSQSPRYKVAKRGQDVALRCDPISGHVSLFWYQQALGQGPEFLTYFQNEAQLDKSGLPSDRFFAERPEGSVSTLKIQRTQQEDSAVYLCASSLTGTSGETQYFGPGTRLLVL.

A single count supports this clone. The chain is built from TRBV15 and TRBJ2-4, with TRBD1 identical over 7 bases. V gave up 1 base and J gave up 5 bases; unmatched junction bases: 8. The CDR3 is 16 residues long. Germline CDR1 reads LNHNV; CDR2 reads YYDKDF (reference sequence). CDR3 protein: CATSRVGYRGENIQYF. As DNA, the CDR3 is TGTGCCACCAGCAGAGTAGGCTACAGGGGCGAAAACATTCAGTACTTC.

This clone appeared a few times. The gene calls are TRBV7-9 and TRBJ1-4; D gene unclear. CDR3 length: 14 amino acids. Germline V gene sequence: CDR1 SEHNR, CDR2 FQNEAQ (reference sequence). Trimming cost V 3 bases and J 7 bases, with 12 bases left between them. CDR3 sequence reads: CASSFEGLSEKLFF. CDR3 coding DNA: TGTGCCAGCAGCTTTGAGGGTTTATCTGAAAAACTGTTTTTT.

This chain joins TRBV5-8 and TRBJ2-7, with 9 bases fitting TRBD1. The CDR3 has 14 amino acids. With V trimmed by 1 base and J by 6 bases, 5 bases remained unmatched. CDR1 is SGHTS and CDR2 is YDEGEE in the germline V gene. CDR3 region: CASSLRGDRVEQYF. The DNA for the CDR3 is TGTGCCAGCAGCTTGCGGGGGGACAGGGTCGAGCAGTACTTC. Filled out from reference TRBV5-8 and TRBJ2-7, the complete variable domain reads EAGVTQSPTHLIKTRGQQATLRCSPISGHTSVYWYQQALGLGLQFLLWYDEGEERNRGNFPPRFSGRQFPNYSSELNVNALELEDSALYLCASSLRGDRVEQYFGPGTRLTVT.

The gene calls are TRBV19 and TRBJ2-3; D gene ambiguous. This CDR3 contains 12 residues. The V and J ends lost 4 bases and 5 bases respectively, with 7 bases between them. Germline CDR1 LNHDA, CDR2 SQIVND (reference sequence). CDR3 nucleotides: TGTGCCAGTAGTACTCTAGGAGATACGCAGTATTTT. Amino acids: CASSTLGDTQYF.

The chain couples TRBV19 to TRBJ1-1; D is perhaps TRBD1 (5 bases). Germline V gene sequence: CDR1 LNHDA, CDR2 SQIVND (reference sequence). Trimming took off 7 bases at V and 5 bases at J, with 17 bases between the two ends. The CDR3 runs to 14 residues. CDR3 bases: TGTGCCAGTACGTCTACGGGGGTTAGGACTGAAGCTTTCTTT. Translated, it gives CASTSTGVRTEAFF.

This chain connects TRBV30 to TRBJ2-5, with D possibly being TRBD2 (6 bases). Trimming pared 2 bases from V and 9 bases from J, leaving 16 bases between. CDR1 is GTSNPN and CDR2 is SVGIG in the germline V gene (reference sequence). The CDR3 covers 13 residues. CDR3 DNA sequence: TGTGCCTGGAGTCCTAGGGACTTTAGGGCCCAGTACTTC. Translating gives CAWSPRDFRAQYF.

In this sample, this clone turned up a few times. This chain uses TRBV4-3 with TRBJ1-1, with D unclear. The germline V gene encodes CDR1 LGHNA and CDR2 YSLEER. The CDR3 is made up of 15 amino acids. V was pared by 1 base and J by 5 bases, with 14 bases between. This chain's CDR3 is CASSQGVGGITEAFF. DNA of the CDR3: TGCGCCAGCAGCCAAGGAGTAGGAGGAATTACTGAAGCTTTCTTT.

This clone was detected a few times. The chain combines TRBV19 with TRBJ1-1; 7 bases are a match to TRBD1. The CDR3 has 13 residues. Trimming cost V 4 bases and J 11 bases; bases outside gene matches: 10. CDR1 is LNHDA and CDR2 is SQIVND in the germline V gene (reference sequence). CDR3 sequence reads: CASSTGQVSDAFF. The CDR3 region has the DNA TGTGCCAGTAGTACCGGACAGGTTTCAGACGCTTTCTTT.